The 22 T cell receptor beta chains listed next were all sequenced from one sample in a study of cytomegalovirus exposure and HLA in healthy donors. In the PCR, 60 Vbeta and 13 Jbeta primers were used. TCRdb's copy holds only in-frame clones and misses some; the assay was immunoSEQ multiplex PCR. The sample holds 130,000 or so clones, less than 85% seen once. The sequencing sample was made of PBMCs. The receptors stem from a man between 18 and 35 years old in good health and CMV-seropositive.

This clone appeared a single time. This chain uses TRBV28 with TRBJ2-7; D not resolved. Germline V gives CDR1 MDHEN, CDR2 SYDVKM. Trimming cost V 4 bases and J 4 bases, with 11 bases left between them. The CDR3 contains 13 residues. The DNA for the CDR3 is TGTGCCAGCAGTTCCTTGACACGTTACGAGCAGTACTTC. It codes for CASSSLTRYEQYF. Complete variable domain (other parts from reference TRBV28 and TRBJ2-7): DVKVTQSSRYLVKRTGEKVFLECVQDMDHENMFWYRQDPGLGLRLIYFSYDVKMKEKGDIPEGYSVSREKKERFSLILESASTNQTSMYLCASSSLTRYEQYFGPGTRLTVT.

V and J are TRBV2 and TRBJ2-7, with TRBD2 matching over 7 bases. Germline CDR1 SNHLY, CDR2 FYNNEI. V shed 6 bases and J 3 bases; nucleotides not matched to a gene: 11. The length of the CDR3 is 15 residues. The CDR3 loop reads CASRAGGSPYYEQYF. In DNA form, the CDR3 reads TGTGCCAGCAGGGCCGGGGGGTCCCCTTACTACGAGCAGTACTTC.

A remark on this clone: Other DNA sequences in this specimen translate into the identical CDR3. The rearrangement links TRBV6-1 to TRBJ1-2, with 7 positions matching TRBD1. The germline CDR1 and CDR2 sequences are MNHNS and SASEGT. CDR3 size: 12 residues. V lost 4 bases, J lost 5 bases, and 1 base stayed unmatched. The CDR3, as DNA: TGTGCCAGCAGTGGACAGGGTTATGGCTACACCTTC. Protein product: CASSGQGYGYTF.

This clone was seen once. V is TRBV2 and J is TRBJ1-3; 8 bases fit TRBD1. This CDR3 region has 15 residues. From germline, CDR1 is SNHLY and CDR2 FYNNEI. V was clipped by 1 base and J by 5 bases; unmatched bases: 4. The CDR3 loop reads CASSEGGQVRNTIYF. The CDR3 coding sequence is TGTGCCAGCAGTGAAGGGGGACAGGTCAGAAACACCATATATTTT.

J is TRBJ2-7 and V is TRBV28, with a possible D match to TRBD2 (6 bases). V lost 4 bases, J lost 4 bases, and 14 bases lay in between. This CDR3 spans 14 amino acids. From germline, CDR1 is MDHEN and CDR2 SYDVKM. CDR3: CASSWAGSRYEQYF. CDR3 nucleotides: TGTGCCAGCAGTTGGGCCGGGAGTCGTTACGAGCAGTACTTC.

The sample holds a few counts of this clone. The V call is TRBV10-2, the J call TRBJ1-1; possibly TRBD1 for D (5 bases). The V end lost 4 bases, the J end lost 0 bases, and 9 bases lay between the germline ends. The CDR3 has 14 residues. Per the germline V gene, CDR1 is WSHSY and CDR2 is SAAADI. The CDR3 DNA follows: TGCGCCAGCAGTGGTTCAGGGTTGAACACTGAAGCTTTCTTT. Its translation: CASSGSGLNTEAFF.

This chain links TRBV6-5 with TRBJ1-2; tentative D call: TRBD1 (5 bases). The length of the CDR3 is 13 residues. Germline CDR1 reads MNHEY; CDR2 reads SVGAGI. V dropped 6 bases and J dropped 6 bases, with 14 bases sitting between them. Here the CDR3 reads CASSRERGHGYTF. In nucleotides, the CDR3 is TGTGCCAGCAGCCGCGAAAGGGGCCATGGCTACACCTTC.

The gene calls are TRBV15 and TRBJ1-4; tentatively, D is TRBD1 (5 bases). Trimming cost V 8 bases and J 6 bases, with 16 bases left between them. Per the germline V gene, CDR1 is LNHNV and CDR2 is YYDKDF (reference sequence). The length of the CDR3 is 14 residues. CDR3 loop: CATQAGTAYEKLFF. The CDR3 DNA sequence: TGTGCCACCCAAGCGGGGACTGCCTATGAAAAACTGTTTTTT.

In this sample, this clone turned up once. This rearrangement joins TRBV10-2 to TRBJ2-7, with D perhaps TRBD1 (6 bases). V lost 0 bases, J lost 2 bases, and 14 bases lay in between. The CDR3 loop spans 16 amino acids. Germline V lookup: CDR1 WSHSY, CDR2 SAAADI. CDR3 nucleotides: TGCGCCAGCAGTGAGTCTGGACAGCCCACCCCCTACGAGCAGTACTTC. Its protein product is CASSESGQPTPYEQYF.

This clone was counted a few times. The chain recombines TRBV6-6 with TRBJ1-2; D unresolved. Germline V gene sequence: CDR1 MNHNY, CDR2 SVGAGI (reference sequence). The CDR3 length is 11 residues. Trimming removed 2 bases at V and 9 bases at J, with 7 bases between. CDR3 amino acids: CASSYGERYTF. The CDR3 DNA sequence: TGTGCCAGCAGTTACGGAGAACGCTACACCTTC.

V is TRBV7-8 and J is TRBJ2-1, with D perhaps TRBD1 (5 bases). Trimming stripped 5 bases from V and 10 bases from J, with 12 bases between. Germline CDR1 SGHVS, CDR2 FQNEAQ. The CDR3 loop spans 12 amino acids. The CDR3 is CASSPQNREQFF. The CDR3 nucleotides are TGTGCCAGCAGCCCCCAGAACAGGGAGCAGTTCTTC.

This clone was seen only a few times. The chain has TRBV28 and TRBJ1-6; possibly TRBD1 for D (6 bases). This CDR3 contains 14 residues. Trimming stripped 10 bases from V and 7 bases from J, with 17 bases between. In germline, CDR1 is MDHEN, CDR2 SYDVKM. CDR3 sequence (DNA): TGTGCCACACGATGGGGGGGCCCCAATTCACCCCTCCACTTT. It specifies CATRWGGPNSPLHF.

This clone appeared a single time. J is TRBJ2-7 and V is TRBV13, with a weak D call TRBD2 (5 bases). V lost 5 bases, J lost 3 bases, and 11 bases lay in between. The CDR3 loop spans 13 amino acids. Germline V gives CDR1 PRHDT, CDR2 FYEKMQ (reference sequence). As DNA, the CDR3 is TGTGCCAGCAGCACCGACGGGGACTACGAGCAGTACTTC. Translating it yields CASSTDGDYEQYF. Complete variable domain (other parts from reference TRBV13 and TRBJ2-7): AAGVIQSPRHLIKEKRETATLKCYPIPRHDTVYWYQQGPGQDPQFLISFYEKMQSDKGSIPDRFSAQQFSDYHSELNMSSLELGDSALYFCASSTDGDYEQYFGPGTRLTVT.

V is TRBV6-1 and J is TRBJ1-6, with 9 positions matching TRBD1. V lost 7 bases, J lost 10 bases, and 8 bases stayed unmatched. Germline V gene lookup returns CDR1 MNHNS and CDR2 SASEGT. This CDR3 has 14 amino acids. The CDR3 nucleotides read TGTGCCAGCACAAGAGACAGGGGGTACTCACCCCTCCACTTT. Protein: CASTRDRGYSPLHF.

This chain joins TRBV27 and TRBJ2-7; 7 bases are a match to TRBD1. Trimming cost V 5 bases and J 3 bases; bases outside gene matches: 10. The CDR3 loop spans 15 amino acids. Germline V gene sequence: CDR1 MNHEY, CDR2 SMNVEV (reference sequence). The CDR3 here is CASSPIGQDHYEQYF. CDR3 coding DNA: TGTGCCAGCAGTCCCATCGGACAGGACCACTACGAGCAGTACTTC.

J is TRBJ1-6 and V is TRBV18; TRBD1 agrees at 9 bases. Germline CDR1 is KGHSH and CDR2 is LQKENI. V dropped 3 bases and J dropped 10; count of bases not matched to a gene: 7. The CDR3 is 15 residues long. CDR3 in DNA: TGTGCCAGCTCACCCACAGGGGGCGGAGGCTCACCCCTCCACTTT. Amino acids: CASSPTGGGGSPLHF. Combining the CDR3 with reference TRBV18 and TRBJ1-6 gives the whole variable domain NAGVMQNPRHLVRRRGQEARLRCSPMKGHSHVYWYRQLPEEGLKFMVYLQKENIIDESGMPKERFSAEFPKEGPSILRIQQVVRGDSAAYFCASSPTGGGGSPLHFGNGTRLTVT.

This sequence joins TRBV18 and TRBJ2-7; 14 positions agree with TRBD2. CDR1 is KGHSH, CDR2 LQKENI, per germline. The CDR3 covers 17 residues. V was pared by 3 bases and J by 0 bases, with 4 bases of the junction left unmatched. The CDR3 coding sequence is TGTGCCAGCTCACCCGGACTAGCGGGGGGCCGCTCCTACGAGCAGTACTTC. Encoded protein: CASSPGLAGGRSYEQYF.

The CDR3 DNA is TGCGCCAGCAGCCAGCCTACCGGACCACGGGGCGAGCAGTACTTC. The encoded protein is CASSQPTGPRGEQYF. The chain employs TRBV4-1 and TRBJ2-7; weak D call: TRBD2 (5 bases). V lost 3 bases and J 6 bases, leaving 18 bases between the germline ends. The CDR3 has 15 residues. Per germline, CDR1 MGHRA and CDR2 YSYEKL.

This sequence joins TRBV30 and TRBJ1-1; 7 bases fit TRBD1. Germline V gene sequence: CDR1 GTSNPN, CDR2 SVGIG (reference sequence). This CDR3 region has 13 residues. J was trimmed by 0 bases and V by 7 bases; bases with no gene match: 5. The CDR3 sequence is CASDRALNTEAFF. DNA for the CDR3: TGTGCCTCAGACAGGGCCTTGAACACTGAAGCTTTCTTT.

This clone was counted a few times. The V gene is TRBV6-1, the J gene TRBJ1-1, with a weak D call TRBD1 (6 bases). From germline, CDR1 is MNHNS and CDR2 SASEGT. CDR3 length equals 14 residues. The V gene lost 6 bases and the J gene lost 4 bases, with 15 bases spanning the gap. CDR3 in amino acids: CASRNTGKATEAFF. CDR3 nucleotides: TGTGCCAGCAGAAACACAGGGAAGGCCACTGAAGCTTTCTTT.

The chain recombines TRBV7-2 with TRBJ2-3; possibly TRBD2 for D (5 bases). CDR3 length equals 13 residues. V lost 0 bases to trimming and J lost 6 bases, with 7 bases between them. The germline CDR1 and CDR2 sequences are SGHTA and FQGNSA. CDR3 DNA: TGTGCCAGCAGCTTAGCAAGAGGGGATACGCAGTATTTT. It codes for CASSLARGDTQYF. Supplemented by reference TRBV7-2 and TRBJ2-3, the full variable domain reads GAGVSQSPSNKVTEKGKDVELRCDPISGHTALYWYRQSLGQGLEFLIYFQGNSAPDKSGLPSDRFSAERTGGSVSTLTIQRTQQEDSAVYLCASSLARGDTQYFGPGTRLTVL.

The rearrangement links TRBV15 to TRBJ1-2; D not resolved. Trimming took off 5 bases at V and 4 bases at J, with 14 bases between the two ends. CDR1 and CDR2 (germline): LNHNV, YYDKDF (reference sequence). The CDR3 sequence is 14 residues long. The CDR3 reads CATSSRRLGYGYTF. In DNA form, the CDR3 reads TGTGCCACCAGCTCTCGCCGCCTAGGCTATGGCTACACCTTC.